The 8 T cell receptor beta chains below were found in one sample sequenced in a study of blood T cell repertoires in COVID-19 (dated by TCRdb to the early 2020s). The library relied on the immunoSEQ multiplex PCR assay. TCRdb mirrors the immuneACCESS table, restricted to in-frame sequences. Some clones are absent from its copies; in checked studies, under half trace to an unresolved V gene, and the reason for the others is unknown. The sample data list around 200,000 clones, and roughly 89% of these were observed just once. The ten biggest clones cover about 6.7% of the sample. What was sequenced was peripheral blood. The origin of the receptors is a middle-aged man with acute or convalescent COVID-19.

The CDR3 bases are TGTGCCAGCAGCTTAGCCGGGACAGGTCCCTACGAGCAGTACTTC. This codes for CASSLAGTGPYEQYF. This sequence joins TRBV7-6 and TRBJ2-7, with 8 bases lining up with TRBD1. J lost 2 bases, V lost 0 bases, and 3 bases had no gene match. The germline CDR1 and CDR2 sequences are SGHVS and FNYEAQ. The CDR3 contains 15 residues.

CDR3 nucleotides: TGTGCCAGCACCAAAAAACGTAGGCAGGGGGACACCGGGGAGCTGTTTTTT. Protein product: CASTKKRRQGDTGELFF. The chain is built from TRBV11-3 and TRBJ2-2; TRBD1 matches at 7 bases. Germline CDR1 reads SGHNT; CDR2 reads YENEEA. The CDR3 is 17 amino acids. Trimming at V came to 7 bases and at J to 3 bases, leaving 14 bases not matched to a gene.

The rearrangement joins TRBV6-2 or TRBV6-3 to TRBJ2-7; 9 nucleotides match TRBD1. Germline V gives CDR1 MNHEY, CDR2 SVGEGT. Unmatched junction bases numbered 2, after V lost 3 bases and J lost 2 bases. CDR3 length: 14 amino acids. The CDR3 nucleotides read TGTGCCAGCAGTTATAGGGACAGGGCCTACGAGCAGTACTTC. Translating it yields CASSYRDRAYEQYF.

This chain connects TRBV7-2 to TRBJ2-4, with 8 bases aligning to TRBD1. J lost 9 bases, V lost 5 bases, and 6 bases had no gene match. In germline, CDR1 is SGHTA, CDR2 FQGNSA. CDR3 length: 13 amino acids. As DNA, the CDR3 is TGTGCCAGCAGCCAACAGGGGGAAGGCATTCAGTACTTC. This gives the protein CASSQQGEGIQYF.

The chain is built from TRBV10-3 and TRBJ2-5; 9 nucleotides line up with TRBD1. V lost 6 bases and J lost 5; bases outside the gene matches: 7. CDR3 size: 14 residues. Germline CDR1 ENHRY, CDR2 SYGVKD. The CDR3 is CAIRDGTGPETQYF. CDR3 bases: TGTGCCATCAGGGACGGGACAGGGCCTGAGACCCAGTACTTC.

The chain employs TRBV6-1 and TRBJ1-5, with TRBD1 identical over 8 bases. The CDR3 runs to 14 residues. With 6 bases clipped from V and 7 bases from J, the junction kept 8 bases outside the gene matches. Germline CDR1 and CDR2: MNHNS and SASEGT. CDR3 in DNA: TGTGCCAGCAGCCCAGGGGGCGCCGGGCAGCCCCAGCATTTT. This translates into CASSPGGAGQPQHF.

The rearrangement joins TRBV11-2 to TRBJ2-1; 9 nucleotides line up with TRBD1. The CDR3 is made up of 16 amino acids. V dropped 5 bases and J dropped 5; count of bases not matched to a gene: 10. Germline CDR1 and CDR2: SGHAT and FQNNGV. CDR3 DNA sequence: TGTGCCAGCAGCCTCCCCCCCCGGGACAGGGACAATGAGCAGTTCTTC. Residues: CASSLPPRDRDNEQFF.

The count of this clone is one. The gene calls are TRBV6-6 and TRBJ2-3; D perhaps matches TRBD1 (6 bases). The CDR3 is 19 residues long. The V and J ends lost 5 bases and 0 bases respectively, with 24 bases between them. Germline assignment: CDR1 MNHNY and CDR2 SVGAGI (reference sequence). CDR3 residues: CASSRPGGRAPSSTDTQYF. The DNA of the CDR3 is TGTGCCAGCAGTCGACCTGGGGGCAGGGCTCCATCTAGCACAGATACGCAGTATTTT.